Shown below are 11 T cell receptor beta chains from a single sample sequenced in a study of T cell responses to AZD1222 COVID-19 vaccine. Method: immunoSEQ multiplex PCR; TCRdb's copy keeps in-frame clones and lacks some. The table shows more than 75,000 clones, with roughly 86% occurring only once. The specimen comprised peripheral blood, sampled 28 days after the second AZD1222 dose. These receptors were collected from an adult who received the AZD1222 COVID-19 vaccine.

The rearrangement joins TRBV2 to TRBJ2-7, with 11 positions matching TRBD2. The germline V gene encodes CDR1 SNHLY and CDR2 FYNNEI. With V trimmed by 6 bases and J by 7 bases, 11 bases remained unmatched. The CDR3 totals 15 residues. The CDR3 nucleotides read TGTGCCAGCAGCGCAACTAGCGGGAGAGGGCGGGAGCAGTACTTC. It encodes CASSATSGRGREQYF.

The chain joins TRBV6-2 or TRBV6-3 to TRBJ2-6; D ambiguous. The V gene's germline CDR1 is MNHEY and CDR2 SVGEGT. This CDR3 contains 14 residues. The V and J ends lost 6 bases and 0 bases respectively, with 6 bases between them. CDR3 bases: TGTGCCAGCAGCTTCCTCTCTGGGGCCAACGTCCTGACTTTC. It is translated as CASSFLSGANVLTF.

CDR3 coding DNA: TGTGCCAGCTCACCCCTAGCGGGAAGGGGGCACAATGAGCAGTTCTTC. Amino acid sequence: CASSPLAGRGHNEQFF. V gene TRBV18 combines with J gene TRBJ2-1; TRBD2 matches at 9 bases. Germline V CDR1 and CDR2: KGHSH, LQKENI. This CDR3 has 16 amino acids. V lost 3 bases, J lost 5 bases, and 8 bases stayed unmatched.

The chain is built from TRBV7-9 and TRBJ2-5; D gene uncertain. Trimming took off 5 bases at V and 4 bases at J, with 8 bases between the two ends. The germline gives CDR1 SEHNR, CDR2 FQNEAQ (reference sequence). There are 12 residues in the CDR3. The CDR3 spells CASSLMAETQYF. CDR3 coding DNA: TGTGCCAGCAGCCTCATGGCAGAGACCCAGTACTTC.

CDR3 DNA: TGTGCCAGCAGGGGGGATGGACTGCGCTCTGGCTACACCTTC. Protein product: CASRGDGLRSGYTF. This sequence joins TRBV2 and TRBJ1-2, with D maybe TRBD1 (5 bases). The CDR3 loop spans 14 amino acids. Trimming shortened V by 6 bases and J by 7 bases, and 18 bases separated the two germline ends. Germline assignment: CDR1 SNHLY and CDR2 FYNNEI.

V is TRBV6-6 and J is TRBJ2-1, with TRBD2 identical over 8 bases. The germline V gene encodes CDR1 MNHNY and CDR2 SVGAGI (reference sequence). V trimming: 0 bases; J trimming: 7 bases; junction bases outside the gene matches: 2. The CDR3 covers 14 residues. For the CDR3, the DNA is TGTGCCAGCAGTTACTCCCGGGAGGGGAATGAGCAGTTCTTC. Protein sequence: CASSYSREGNEQFF.

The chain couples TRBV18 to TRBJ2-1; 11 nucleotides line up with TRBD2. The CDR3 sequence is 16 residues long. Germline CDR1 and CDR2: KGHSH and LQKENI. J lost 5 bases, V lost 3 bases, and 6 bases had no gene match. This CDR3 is CASSPISGRVNNEQFF. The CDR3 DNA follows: TGTGCCAGCTCACCCATTAGCGGGAGGGTGAACAATGAGCAGTTCTTC.

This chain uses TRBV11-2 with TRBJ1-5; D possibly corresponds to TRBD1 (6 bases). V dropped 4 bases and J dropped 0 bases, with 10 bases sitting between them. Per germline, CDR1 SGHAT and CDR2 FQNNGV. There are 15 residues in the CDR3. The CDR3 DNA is TGTGCCAGCAGCTCGGACAGCTATAGCAATCAGCCCCAGCATTTT. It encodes CASSSDSYSNQPQHF.

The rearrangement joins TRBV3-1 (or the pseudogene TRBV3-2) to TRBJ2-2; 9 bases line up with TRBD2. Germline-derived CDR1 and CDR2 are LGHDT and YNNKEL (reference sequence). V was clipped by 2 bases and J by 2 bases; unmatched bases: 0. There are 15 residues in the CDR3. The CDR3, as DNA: TGTGCCAGCAGCCAACTAGCGGGAAACACCGGGGAGCTGTTTTTT. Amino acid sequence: CASSQLAGNTGELFF.

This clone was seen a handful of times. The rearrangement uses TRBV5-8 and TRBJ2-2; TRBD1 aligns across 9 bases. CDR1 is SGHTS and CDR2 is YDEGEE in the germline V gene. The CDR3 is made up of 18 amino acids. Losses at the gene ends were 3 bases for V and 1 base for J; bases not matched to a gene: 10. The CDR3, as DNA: TGTGCCAGCAGCTACCGCCCCGGGACAGGGAAGAACACCGGGGAGCTGTTTTTT. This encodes CASSYRPGTGKNTGELFF.

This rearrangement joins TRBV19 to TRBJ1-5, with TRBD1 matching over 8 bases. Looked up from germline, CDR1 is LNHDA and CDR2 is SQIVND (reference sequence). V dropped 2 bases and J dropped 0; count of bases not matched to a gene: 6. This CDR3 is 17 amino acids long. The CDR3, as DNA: TGTGCCAGTAGTATAACCTCGGGACAGGATAGCAATCAGCCCCAGCATTTT. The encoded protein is CASSITSGQDSNQPQHF. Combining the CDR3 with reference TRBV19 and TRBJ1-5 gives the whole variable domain DGGITQSPKYLFRKEGQNVTLSCEQNLNHDAMYWYRQDPGQGLRLIYYSQIVNDFQKGDIAEGYSVSREKKESFPLTVTSAQKNPTAFYLCASSITSGQDSNQPQHFGDGTRLSIL.